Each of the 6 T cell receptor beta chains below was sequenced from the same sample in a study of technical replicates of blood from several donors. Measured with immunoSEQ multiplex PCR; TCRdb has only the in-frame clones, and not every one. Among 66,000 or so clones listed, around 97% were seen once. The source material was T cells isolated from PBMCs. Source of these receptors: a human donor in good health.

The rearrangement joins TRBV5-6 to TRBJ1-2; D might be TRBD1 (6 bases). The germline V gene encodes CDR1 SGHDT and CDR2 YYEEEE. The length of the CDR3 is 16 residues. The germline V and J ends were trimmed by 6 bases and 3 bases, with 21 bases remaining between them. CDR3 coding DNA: TGTGCCAGCATCAGAGTAACCAGGGGTTCTGACTATGGCTACACCTTC. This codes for CASIRVTRGSDYGYTF.

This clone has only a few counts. The CDR3: CASSKTANYGYTF. The CDR3 nucleotides are TGTGCCAGCAGTAAGACAGCTAACTATGGCTACACCTTC. The V and J genes are TRBV6-5 and TRBJ1-2; D might be TRBD1 (5 bases). Trimming pared 5 bases from V and 0 bases from J, leaving 7 bases between. The CDR3 sequence is 13 residues long. Germline loops: CDR1 MNHEY, CDR2 SVGAGI.

In DNA form, the CDR3 reads TGTGCCAGCAGTCCCACAACCGGGAGGAACTATGGCTACACCTTC. The encoded protein is CASSPTTGRNYGYTF. The V gene is TRBV6-5, the J gene TRBJ1-2; D is undetermined. Trimming cost V 5 bases and J 2 bases, with 15 bases left between them. The germline V gene has CDR1 MNHEY and CDR2 SVGAGI. This CDR3 comprises 15 residues.

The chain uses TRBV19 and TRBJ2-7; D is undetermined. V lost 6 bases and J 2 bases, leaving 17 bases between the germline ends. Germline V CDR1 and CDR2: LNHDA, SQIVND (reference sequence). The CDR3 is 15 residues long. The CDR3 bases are TGTGCCAGTAGCCCCGAAGAAACCGAGCCCTACGAGCAGTACTTC. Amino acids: CASSPEETEPYEQYF.

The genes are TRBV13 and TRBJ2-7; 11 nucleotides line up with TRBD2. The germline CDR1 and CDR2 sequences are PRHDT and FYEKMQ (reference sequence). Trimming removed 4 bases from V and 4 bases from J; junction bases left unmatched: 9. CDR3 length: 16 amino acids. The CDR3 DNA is TGTGCCAGCAGCTCCTCGTCCCTAGCGGGGGGTTACGAGCAGTACTTC. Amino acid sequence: CASSSSSLAGGYEQYF. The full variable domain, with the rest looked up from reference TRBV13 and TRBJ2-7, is AAGVIQSPRHLIKEKRETATLKCYPIPRHDTVYWYQQGPGQDPQFLISFYEKMQSDKGSIPDRFSAQQFSDYHSELNMSSLELGDSALYFCASSSSSLAGGYEQYFGPGTRLTVT.

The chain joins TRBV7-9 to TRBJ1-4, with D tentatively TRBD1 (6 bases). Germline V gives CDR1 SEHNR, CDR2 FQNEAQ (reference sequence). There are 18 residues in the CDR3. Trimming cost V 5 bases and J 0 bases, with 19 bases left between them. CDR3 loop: CASSPYPEDSATNEKLFF. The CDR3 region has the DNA TGTGCCAGCAGCCCCTATCCGGAGGACAGTGCAACTAATGAAAAACTGTTTTTT.